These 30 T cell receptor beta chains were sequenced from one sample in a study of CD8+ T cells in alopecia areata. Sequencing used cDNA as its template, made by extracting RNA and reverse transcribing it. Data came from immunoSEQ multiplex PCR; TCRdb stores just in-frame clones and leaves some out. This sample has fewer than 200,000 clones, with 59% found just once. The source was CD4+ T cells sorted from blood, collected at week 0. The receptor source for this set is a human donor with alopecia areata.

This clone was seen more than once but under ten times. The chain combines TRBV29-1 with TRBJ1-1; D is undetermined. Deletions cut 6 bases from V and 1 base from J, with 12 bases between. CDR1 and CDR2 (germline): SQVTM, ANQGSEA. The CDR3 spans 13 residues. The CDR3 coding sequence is TGCAGCGTCCCGGATAATTCGAACACTGAAGCTTTCTTT. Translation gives CSVPDNSNTEAFF.

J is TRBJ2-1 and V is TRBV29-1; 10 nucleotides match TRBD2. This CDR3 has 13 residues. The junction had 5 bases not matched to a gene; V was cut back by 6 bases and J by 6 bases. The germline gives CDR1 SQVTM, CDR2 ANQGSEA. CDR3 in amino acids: CSVRTSGTNEQFF. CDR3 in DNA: TGCAGCGTACGGACTAGCGGAACCAATGAGCAGTTCTTC.

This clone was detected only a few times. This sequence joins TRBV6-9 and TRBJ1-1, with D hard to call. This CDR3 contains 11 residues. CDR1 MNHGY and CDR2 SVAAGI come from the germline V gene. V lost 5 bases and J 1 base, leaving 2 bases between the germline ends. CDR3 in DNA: TGTGCCAGCAGTGGGAACACTGAAGCTTTCTTT. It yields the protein CASSGNTEAFF.

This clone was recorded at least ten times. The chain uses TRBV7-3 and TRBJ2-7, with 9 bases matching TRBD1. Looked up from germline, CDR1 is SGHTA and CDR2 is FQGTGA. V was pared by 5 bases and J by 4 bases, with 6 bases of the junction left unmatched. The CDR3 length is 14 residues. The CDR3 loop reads CASSPGTGSYEQYF. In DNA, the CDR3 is TGTGCCAGCAGCCCCGGGACAGGGAGTTACGAGCAGTACTTC.

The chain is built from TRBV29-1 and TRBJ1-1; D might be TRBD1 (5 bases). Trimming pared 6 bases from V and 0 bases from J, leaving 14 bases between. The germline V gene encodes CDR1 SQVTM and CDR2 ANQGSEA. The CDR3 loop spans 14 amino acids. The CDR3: CSVSGTGMNTEAFF. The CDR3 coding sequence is TGCAGCGTGTCCGGGACGGGAATGAACACTGAAGCTTTCTTT.

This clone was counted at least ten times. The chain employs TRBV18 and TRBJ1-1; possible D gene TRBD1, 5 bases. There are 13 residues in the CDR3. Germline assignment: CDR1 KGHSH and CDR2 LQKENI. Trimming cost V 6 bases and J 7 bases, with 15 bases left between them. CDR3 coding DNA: TGTGCCAGCTCTCCCGGGACCGAGCTTGAAGCTTTCTTT. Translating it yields CASSPGTELEAFF.

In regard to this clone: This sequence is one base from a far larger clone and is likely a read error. Here the CDR3 reads CASSVGVETQHF. Written as DNA, the CDR3 is TGTGCCAGCAGTGTAGGAGTGGAGACCCAGCACTTC. The chain joins TRBV7-8 to TRBJ2-5; D not certain. The CDR3 loop spans 12 amino acids. Germline CDR1 SGHVS, CDR2 FQNEAQ.

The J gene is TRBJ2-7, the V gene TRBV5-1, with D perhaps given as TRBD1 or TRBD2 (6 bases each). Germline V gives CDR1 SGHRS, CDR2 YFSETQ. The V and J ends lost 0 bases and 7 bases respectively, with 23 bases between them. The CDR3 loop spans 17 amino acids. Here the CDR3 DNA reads TGCGCCAGCAGCTTGGCACTTCCGGGGGCGGATCGGCGAGAGCAGTACTTC. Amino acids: CASSLALPGADRREQYF.

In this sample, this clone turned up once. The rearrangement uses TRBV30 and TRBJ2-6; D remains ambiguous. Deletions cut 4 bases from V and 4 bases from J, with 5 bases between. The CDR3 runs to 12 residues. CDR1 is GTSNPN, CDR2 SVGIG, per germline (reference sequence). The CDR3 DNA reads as TGTGCCTGGAATCCCGGGGCCAACGTCCTGACTTTC. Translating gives CAWNPGANVLTF. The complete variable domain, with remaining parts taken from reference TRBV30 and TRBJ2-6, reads SQTIHQWPATLVQPVGSPLSLECTVEGTSNPNLYWYRQAAGRGLQLLFYSVGIGQISSEVPQNLSASRPQDRQFILSSKKLLLSDSGFYLCAWNPGANVLTFGAGSRLTVL.

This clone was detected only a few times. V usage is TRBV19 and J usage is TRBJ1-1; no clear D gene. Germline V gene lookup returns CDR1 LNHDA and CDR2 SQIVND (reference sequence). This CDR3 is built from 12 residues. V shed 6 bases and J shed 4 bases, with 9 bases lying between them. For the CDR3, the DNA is TGTGCCAGTAGGGAGGTTGCCACTGAAGCTTTCTTT. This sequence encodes CASREVATEAFF.

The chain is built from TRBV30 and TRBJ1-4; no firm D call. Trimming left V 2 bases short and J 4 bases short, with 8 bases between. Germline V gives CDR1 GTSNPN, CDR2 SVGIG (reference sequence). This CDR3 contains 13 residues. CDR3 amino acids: CAWSRSVNEKLFF. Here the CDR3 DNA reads TGTGCCTGGAGTCGGTCGGTTAATGAAAAACTGTTTTTT. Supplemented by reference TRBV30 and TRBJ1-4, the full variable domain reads SQTIHQWPATLVQPVGSPLSLECTVEGTSNPNLYWYRQAAGRGLQLLFYSVGIGQISSEVPQNLSASRPQDRQFILSSKKLLLSDSGFYLCAWSRSVNEKLFFGSGTQLSVL.

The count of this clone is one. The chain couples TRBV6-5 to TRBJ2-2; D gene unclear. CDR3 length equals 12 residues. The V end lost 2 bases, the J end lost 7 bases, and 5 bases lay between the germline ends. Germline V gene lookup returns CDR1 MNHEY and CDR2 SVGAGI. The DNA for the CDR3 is TGTGCCAGCAGTTACCCCGGCGGGGAGCTGTTTTTT. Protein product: CASSYPGGELFF.

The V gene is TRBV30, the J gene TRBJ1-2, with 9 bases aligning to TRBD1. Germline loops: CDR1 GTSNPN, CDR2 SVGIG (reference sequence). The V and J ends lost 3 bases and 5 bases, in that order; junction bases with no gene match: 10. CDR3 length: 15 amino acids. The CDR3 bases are TGTGCCTGGAGCGCCGGGACAGGGATACCGTATGGCTACACCTTC. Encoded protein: CAWSAGTGIPYGYTF.

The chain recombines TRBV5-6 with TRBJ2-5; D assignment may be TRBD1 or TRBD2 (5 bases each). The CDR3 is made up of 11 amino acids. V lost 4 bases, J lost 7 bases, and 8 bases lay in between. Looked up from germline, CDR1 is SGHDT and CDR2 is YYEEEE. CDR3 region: CASSRDGTQYF. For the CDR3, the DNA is TGTGCCAGCAGCCGGGACGGGACCCAGTACTTC.

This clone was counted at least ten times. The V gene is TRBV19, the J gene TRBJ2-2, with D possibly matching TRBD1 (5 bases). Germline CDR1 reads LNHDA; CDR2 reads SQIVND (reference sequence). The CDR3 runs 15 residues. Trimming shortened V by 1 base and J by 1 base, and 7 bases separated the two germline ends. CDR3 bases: TGTGCCAGTAGTATAGCCACAGGGAACACCGGGGAGCTGTTTTTT. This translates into CASSIATGNTGELFF.

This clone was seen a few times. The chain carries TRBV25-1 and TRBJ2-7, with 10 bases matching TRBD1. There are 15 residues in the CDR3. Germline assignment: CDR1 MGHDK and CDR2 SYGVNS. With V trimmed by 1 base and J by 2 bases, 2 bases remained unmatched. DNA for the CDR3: TGTGCCAGCAGTGAATCCGGGACAGGGGCCTACGAGCAGTACTTC. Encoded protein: CASSESGTGAYEQYF.

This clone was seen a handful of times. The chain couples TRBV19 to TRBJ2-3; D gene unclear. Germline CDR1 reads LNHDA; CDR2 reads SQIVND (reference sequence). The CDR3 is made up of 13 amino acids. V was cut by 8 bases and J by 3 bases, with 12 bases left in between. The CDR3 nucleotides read TGTGCCAGTTCTTCGCGGCCAACAGATACGCAGTATTTT. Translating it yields CASSSRPTDTQYF.

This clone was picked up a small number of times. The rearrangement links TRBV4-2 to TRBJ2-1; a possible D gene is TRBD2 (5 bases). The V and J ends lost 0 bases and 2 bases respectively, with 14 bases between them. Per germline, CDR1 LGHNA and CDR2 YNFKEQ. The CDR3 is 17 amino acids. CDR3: CASSQDSGRATYNEQFF. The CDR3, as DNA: TGTGCCAGCAGCCAAGATTCTGGGAGAGCCACCTACAATGAGCAGTTCTTC.

The CDR3 loop is CASSKRTSSYEQYF. As DNA, the CDR3 is TGTGCCAGCAGTAAAAGGACTAGTAGCTACGAGCAGTACTTC. The chain is built from TRBV6-1 and TRBJ2-7; 7 bases fit TRBD2. The germline gives CDR1 MNHNS, CDR2 SASEGT. Germline trimming cut 5 bases from V and 3 bases from J; bases unmatched to any gene: 7. The CDR3 extends over 14 amino acids.

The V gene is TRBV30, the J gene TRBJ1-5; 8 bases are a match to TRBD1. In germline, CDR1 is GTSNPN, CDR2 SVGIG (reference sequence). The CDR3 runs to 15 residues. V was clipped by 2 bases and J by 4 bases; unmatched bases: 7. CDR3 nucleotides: TGTGCCTGGAGTCCCCTGGACAGGGTGAATCAGCCCCAGCATTTT. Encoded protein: CAWSPLDRVNQPQHF.

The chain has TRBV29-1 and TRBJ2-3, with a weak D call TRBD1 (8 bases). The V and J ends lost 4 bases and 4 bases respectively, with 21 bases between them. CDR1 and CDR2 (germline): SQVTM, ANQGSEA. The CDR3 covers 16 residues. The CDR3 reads CSVGPIGQGGSDTQYF. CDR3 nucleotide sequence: TGCAGCGTTGGCCCCATTGGACAGGGAGGGTCAGATACGCAGTATTTT.

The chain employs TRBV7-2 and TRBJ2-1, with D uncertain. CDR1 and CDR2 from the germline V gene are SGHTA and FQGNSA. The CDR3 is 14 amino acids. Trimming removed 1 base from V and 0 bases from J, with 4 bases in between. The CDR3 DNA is TGTGCCAGCAGCTTAGGACACTCCTACAATGAGCAGTTCTTC. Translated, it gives CASSLGHSYNEQFF.

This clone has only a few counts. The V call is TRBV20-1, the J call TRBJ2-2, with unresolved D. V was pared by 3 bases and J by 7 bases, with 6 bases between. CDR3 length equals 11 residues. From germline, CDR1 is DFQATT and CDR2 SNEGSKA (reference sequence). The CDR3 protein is CSASRIGELFF. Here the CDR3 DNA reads TGCAGTGCTAGTCGGATCGGGGAGCTGTTTTTT.

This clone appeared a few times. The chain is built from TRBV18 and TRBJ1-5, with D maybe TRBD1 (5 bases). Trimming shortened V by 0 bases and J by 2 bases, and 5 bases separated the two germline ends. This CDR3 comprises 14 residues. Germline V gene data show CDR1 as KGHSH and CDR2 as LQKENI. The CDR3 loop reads CASSPPGGNQPQHF. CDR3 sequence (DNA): TGTGCCAGCTCACCACCGGGGGGCAATCAGCCCCAGCATTTT. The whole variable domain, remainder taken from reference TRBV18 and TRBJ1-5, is NAGVMQNPRHLVRRRGQEARLRCSPMKGHSHVYWYRQLPEEGLKFMVYLQKENIIDESGMPKERFSAEFPKEGPSILRIQQVVRGDSAAYFCASSPPGGNQPQHFGDGTRLSIL.

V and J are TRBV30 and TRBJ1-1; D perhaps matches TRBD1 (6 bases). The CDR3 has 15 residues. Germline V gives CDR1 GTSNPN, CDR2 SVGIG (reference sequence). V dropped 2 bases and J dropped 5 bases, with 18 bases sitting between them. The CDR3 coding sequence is TGTGCCTGGAGTCCCCAGAGGGGGGTTGGTACTGAAGCTTTCTTT. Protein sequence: CAWSPQRGVGTEAFF.

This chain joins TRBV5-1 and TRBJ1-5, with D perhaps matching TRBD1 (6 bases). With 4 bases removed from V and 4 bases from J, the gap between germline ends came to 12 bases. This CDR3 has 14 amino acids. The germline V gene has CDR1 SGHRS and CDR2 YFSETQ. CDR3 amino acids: CASSKDGQNQPQHF. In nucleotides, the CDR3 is TGCGCCAGCAGCAAGGACGGACAGAATCAGCCCCAGCATTTT.

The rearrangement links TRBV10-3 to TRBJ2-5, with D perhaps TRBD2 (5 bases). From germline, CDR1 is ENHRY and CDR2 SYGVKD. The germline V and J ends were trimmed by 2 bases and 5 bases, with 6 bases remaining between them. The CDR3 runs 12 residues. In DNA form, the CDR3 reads TGTGCCATCAGTGAGCGGAGGGAGACCCAGTACTTC. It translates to CAISERRETQYF.

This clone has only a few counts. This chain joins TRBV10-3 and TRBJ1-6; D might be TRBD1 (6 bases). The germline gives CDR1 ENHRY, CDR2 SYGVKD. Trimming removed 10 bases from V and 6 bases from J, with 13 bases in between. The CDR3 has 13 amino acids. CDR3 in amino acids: CANRDMGNSPLHF. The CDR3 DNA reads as TGTGCCAACCGGGACATGGGTAATTCACCCCTCCACTTT.

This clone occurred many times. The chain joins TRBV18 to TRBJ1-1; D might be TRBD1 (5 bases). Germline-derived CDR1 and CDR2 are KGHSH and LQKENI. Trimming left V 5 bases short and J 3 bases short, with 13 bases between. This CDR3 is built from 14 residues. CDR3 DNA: TGTGCCAGCTCATTCGCGGGGCGAGACACTGAAGCTTTCTTT. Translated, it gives CASSFAGRDTEAFF.

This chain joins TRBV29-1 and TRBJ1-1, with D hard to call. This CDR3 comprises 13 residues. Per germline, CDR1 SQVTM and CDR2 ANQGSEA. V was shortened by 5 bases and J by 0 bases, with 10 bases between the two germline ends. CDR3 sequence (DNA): TGCAGCGTTAACCAGAAACTGAACACTGAAGCTTTCTTT. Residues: CSVNQKLNTEAFF.